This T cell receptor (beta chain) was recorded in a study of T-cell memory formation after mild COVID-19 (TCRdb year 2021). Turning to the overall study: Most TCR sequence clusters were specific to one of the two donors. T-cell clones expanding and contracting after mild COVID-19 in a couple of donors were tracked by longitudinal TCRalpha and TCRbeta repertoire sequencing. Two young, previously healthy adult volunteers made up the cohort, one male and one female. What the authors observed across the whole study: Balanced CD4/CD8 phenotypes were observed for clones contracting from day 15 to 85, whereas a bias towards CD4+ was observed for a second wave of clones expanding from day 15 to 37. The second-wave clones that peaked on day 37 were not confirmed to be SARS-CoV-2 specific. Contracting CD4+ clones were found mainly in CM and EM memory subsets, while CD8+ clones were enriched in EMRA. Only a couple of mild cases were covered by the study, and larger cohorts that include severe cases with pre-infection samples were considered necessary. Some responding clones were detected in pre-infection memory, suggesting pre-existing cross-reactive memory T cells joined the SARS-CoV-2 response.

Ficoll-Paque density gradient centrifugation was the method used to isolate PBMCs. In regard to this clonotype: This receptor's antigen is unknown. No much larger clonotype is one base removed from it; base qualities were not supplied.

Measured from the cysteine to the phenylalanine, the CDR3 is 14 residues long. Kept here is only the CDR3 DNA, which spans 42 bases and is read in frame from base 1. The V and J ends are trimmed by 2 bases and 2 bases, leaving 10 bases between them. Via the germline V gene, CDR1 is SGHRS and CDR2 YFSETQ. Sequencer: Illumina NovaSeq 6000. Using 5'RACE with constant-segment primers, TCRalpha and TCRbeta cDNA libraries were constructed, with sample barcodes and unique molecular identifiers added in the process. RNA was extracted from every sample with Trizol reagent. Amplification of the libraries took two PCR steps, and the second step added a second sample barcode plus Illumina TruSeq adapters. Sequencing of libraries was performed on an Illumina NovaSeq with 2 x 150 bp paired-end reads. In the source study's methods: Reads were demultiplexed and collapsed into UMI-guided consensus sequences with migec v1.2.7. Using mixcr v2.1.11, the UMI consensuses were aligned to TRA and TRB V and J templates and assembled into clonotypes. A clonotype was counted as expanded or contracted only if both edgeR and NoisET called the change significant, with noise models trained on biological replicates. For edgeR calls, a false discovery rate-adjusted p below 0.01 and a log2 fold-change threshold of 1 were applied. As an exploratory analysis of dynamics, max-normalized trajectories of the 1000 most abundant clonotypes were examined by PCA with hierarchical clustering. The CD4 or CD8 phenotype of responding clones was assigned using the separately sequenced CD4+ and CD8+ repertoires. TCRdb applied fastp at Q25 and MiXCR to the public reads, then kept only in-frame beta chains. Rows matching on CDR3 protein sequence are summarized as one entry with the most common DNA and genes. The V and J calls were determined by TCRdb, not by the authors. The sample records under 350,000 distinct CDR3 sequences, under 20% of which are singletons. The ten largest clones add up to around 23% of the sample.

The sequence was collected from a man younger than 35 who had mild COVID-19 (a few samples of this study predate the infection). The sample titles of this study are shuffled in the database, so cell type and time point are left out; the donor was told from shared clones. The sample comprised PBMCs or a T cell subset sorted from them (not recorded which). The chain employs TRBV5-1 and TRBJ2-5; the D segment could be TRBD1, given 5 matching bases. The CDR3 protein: CASSFQGDQETQYF. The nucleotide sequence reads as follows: TGCGCCAGCAGCTTCCAAGGGGATCAAGAGACCCAGTACTTC.